The T cell receptor beta chain described here comes from a study of blood T cells in healthy people across ages. Study conclusions and caveats: In the absence of known donor CMV status, changes in expanded clonotypes were possibly confounded.

Points on this clonotype: Its antigen remains unknown.

This CDR3 is built from 16 residues. The trim removed 1 base at V and 0 bases at J, leaving 4 bases unmatched. Germline-derived CDR1 and CDR2 are LGHNA and YSLEER. Primed by a sample-barcoded 5' primer and a J-beta primer mix, a second PCR proceeded for about 7 to 11 cycles. TCRdb reprocessed the 5' RACE reads with MiXCR, giving one entry per CDR3 protein. The table includes about 1.8 million distinct CDR3 sequences, roughly 50% detected once. This receptor was obtained from a woman aged 40-49 years in good health. The J gene is TRBJ2-3, the V gene TRBV4-3; TRBD2 aligns across 7 bases. The sequenced sample consisted of blood. The CDR3 nucleotides read TGCGCCAGCAGCCAAGCGGGACTAACTAGCACAGATACGCAGTATTTT. Translation gives CASSQAGLTSTDTQYF.